The 28 T cell receptor beta chains below come from one sample, sequenced in a study of blood T cell repertoires in COVID-19. The table came from immunoSEQ multiplex PCR; TCRdb's copy has only in-frame clones and leaves some out. The sample lists fewer than 300,000 clones; approximately 85% were seen once. Input material: peripheral blood. The receptors shown here come from a human donor with COVID-19, enrolled during active disease. The donor label of this sample is uncertain.

This rearrangement joins TRBV5-1 to TRBJ2-5; possibly TRBD2 for D (6 bases). This CDR3 comprises 15 residues. Germline V gene data show CDR1 as SGHRS and CDR2 as YFSETQ. V lost 7 bases, J lost 4 bases, and 20 bases lay in between. The CDR3: CASRSRGGTVETQYF. The DNA for the CDR3 is TGCGCCAGCCGCAGCCGGGGCGGGACGGTAGAGACCCAGTACTTC.

The chain uses TRBV14 and TRBJ1-3, with a tentative D call TRBD1 (6 bases). Germline loops: CDR1 SGHDN, CDR2 FVKESK. V lost 4 bases to trimming and J lost 6 bases, with 13 bases between them. The CDR3 runs 14 residues. CDR3: CASSRGGVENTIYF. CDR3 DNA: TGTGCCAGCAGCCGTGGGGGCGTCGAAAACACCATATATTTT.

V and J are TRBV7-2 and TRBJ1-6; D is possibly TRBD1 (5 bases). Trimming removed 5 bases at V and 9 bases at J, with 20 bases between. Per germline, CDR1 SGHTA and CDR2 FQGNSA. CDR3 length: 16 amino acids. This CDR3 reads CASSLLPTVDGSPLHF. CDR3 nucleotide sequence: TGTGCCAGCAGCCTTCTACCGACAGTGGACGGTTCACCCCTCCACTTT.

This clone turned up a few times. V is TRBV6-4 and J is TRBJ1-1; D remains unclear. Trimming stripped 2 bases from V and 12 bases from J, with 19 bases between. Germline loops: CDR1 MRHNA, CDR2 SNTAGT. This CDR3 is 14 amino acids long. CDR3 sequence (DNA): TGTGCCAGCAGTGACGATTCGGTTCTTGGTGGTACTTTCTTT. Translated, it gives CASSDDSVLGGTFF.

The V call is TRBV9, the J call TRBJ2-1, with D possibly matching TRBD2 (5 bases). Between the trimmed V and J ends, which lost 4 bases and 6 bases, there was a span of 17 bases. CDR1 is SGDLS, CDR2 YYNGEE, per germline. The CDR3 loop spans 15 amino acids. DNA of the CDR3: TGTGCCAGCAGCCCTAGTGGGGAGTTACCCAATGAGCAGTTCTTC. This gives the protein CASSPSGELPNEQFF. The complete variable domain, with remaining parts taken from reference TRBV9 and TRBJ2-1, reads DSGVTQTPKHLITATGQRVTLRCSPRSGDLSVYWYQQSLDQGLQFLIQYYNGEERAKGNILERFSAQQFPDLHSELNLSSLELGDSALYFCASSPSGELPNEQFFGPGTRLTVL.

V usage is TRBV5-3 and J usage is TRBJ2-1; TRBD1 matches at 8 bases. Being an ORF, TRBV5-3 has a function that is uncertain. The CDR3 consists of 21 residues. The J segment lost 0 bases and the V segment lost 4 bases, leaving 21 bases of the junction unmatched. This chain's CDR3 is CARSKHQGAPRCRSSYNEQFF. CDR3 nucleotide sequence: TGTGCCAGAAGCAAACACCAGGGGGCGCCCAGATGTAGGAGCTCCTACAATGAGCAGTTCTTC.

The gene calls are TRBV29-1 and TRBJ2-1; 14 bases are a match to TRBD2. Germline values: CDR1 SQVTM, CDR2 ANQGSEA. The J segment lost 9 bases and the V segment lost 5 bases, leaving 6 bases of the junction unmatched. This CDR3 is built from 14 residues. The CDR3 nucleotides read TGCAGCGTTTTGACTAGCGGGAGGGCCTTTGAGCAGTTCTTC. Amino acids: CSVLTSGRAFEQFF.

V usage is TRBV28 and J usage is TRBJ2-6; a possible D gene is TRBD1 (6 bases). CDR1 MDHEN and CDR2 SYDVKM come from the germline V gene. This CDR3 region has 18 residues. The V gene lost 2 bases and the J gene lost 0 bases, with 14 bases spanning the gap. The CDR3 protein is CASSLQGLALSGANVLTF. The CDR3 bases are TGTGCCAGCAGTTTACAGGGGCTGGCTCTCTCTGGGGCCAACGTCCTGACTTTC.

Turning to this clone: One end of the junction varies from germline; a read error may be responsible. V and J are TRBV7-7 and TRBJ2-5; a weak D match, TRBD2 (5 bases). The CDR3 is 14 amino acids. From germline, CDR1 is SSHAT and CDR2 FNYEAQ (reference sequence). CDR3 in DNA: TGTGCTAGCAGCTTAGAGCTGGGAGAAGAGACCCAGTACTTC. The encoded protein is CASSLELGEETQYF.

The chain is built from TRBV14 and TRBJ1-5; no clear D. Between the trimmed V and J ends, which lost 1 base and 4 bases, there was a span of 5 bases. In germline, CDR1 is SGHDN, CDR2 FVKESK. This CDR3 spans 13 amino acids. CDR3 bases: TGTGCCAGCAGCCAAGGGAGAAATCAGCCCCAGCATTTT. Translating gives CASSQGRNQPQHF.

This clone appeared a single time. The chain carries TRBV5-1 and TRBJ2-3; no clear D gene. The CDR3 is 14 residues long. V was shortened by 2 bases and J by 5 bases, with 12 bases between the two germline ends. Germline assignment: CDR1 SGHRS and CDR2 YFSETQ. The CDR3 DNA reads TGCGCCAGCAGCTTCCCTGTCGCAGGAGATACGCAGTATTTT. It specifies CASSFPVAGDTQYF.

The chain couples TRBV7-9 to TRBJ1-2, with D maybe TRBD1 (6 bases). The CDR3 has 16 amino acids. Per the germline V gene, CDR1 is SEHNR and CDR2 is FQNEAQ (reference sequence). The ends were cut back, 4 bases at V and 2 bases at J, with 17 bases in the middle. The CDR3 loop reads CASSYRPGVKNYGYTF. CDR3 DNA sequence: TGTGCCAGCAGCTACCGGCCAGGGGTGAAAAACTATGGCTACACCTTC.

The genes are TRBV11-3 and TRBJ2-3; 8 bases fit TRBD2. The germline V gene has CDR1 SGHNT and CDR2 YENEEA. V gave up 1 base and J gave up 0 bases; unmatched junction bases: 3. This CDR3 is built from 16 residues. CDR3 amino acids: CASSLGGLASTDTQYF. The CDR3 coding sequence is TGTGCCAGCAGCTTAGGAGGACTAGCAAGCACAGATACGCAGTATTTT.

The V and J genes are TRBV3-1 (or the pseudogene TRBV3-2) and TRBJ2-3, with D hard to call. Trimming shortened V by 7 bases and J by 2 bases, and 4 bases separated the two germline ends. In germline, CDR1 is LGHDT, CDR2 YNNKEL (reference sequence). The CDR3 extends over 11 amino acids. The CDR3 DNA reads as TGTGCCAGCACCTCCACAGATACGCAGTATTTT. This codes for CASTSTDTQYF.

The chain carries TRBV30 and TRBJ1-5, with D unresolved. The CDR3 contains 12 residues. Germline V lookup: CDR1 GTSNPN, CDR2 SVGIG (reference sequence). V lost 3 bases and J 5 bases, leaving 8 bases between the germline ends. CDR3 in amino acids: CAWRVGDQPQHF. CDR3 nucleotide sequence: TGTGCCTGGAGAGTGGGAGATCAGCCCCAGCATTTT.

This clone has just a few counts. For the CDR3, the DNA is TGTGCCAGCAGAGGGGGGGACAGGGTGACTGGCTACACCTTC. This gives the protein CASRGGDRVTGYTF. The chain uses TRBV6-5 and TRBJ1-2, with TRBD1 identical over 9 bases. Germline V gene data show CDR1 as MNHEY and CDR2 as SVGAGI. V dropped 6 bases and J dropped 7; count of bases not matched to a gene: 9. This CDR3 comprises 14 residues.

This chain links TRBV10-3 with TRBJ1-6, with 7 bases lining up with TRBD1. The CDR3 spans 14 residues. J gave up 8 bases and V 4 bases, and 5 bases lay outside the gene matches. The germline CDR1 and CDR2 sequences are ENHRY and SYGVKD. CDR3 DNA: TGTGCCATCAGTGTCGGACAGGACGATTCACCCCTCCACTTT. The encoded protein is CAISVGQDDSPLHF.

This clone has a handful of counts. The CDR3, as DNA: TGTGCCAGCAGACCGACAGGAGTTAGCAATCAGCCCCAGCATTTT. Its translation: CASRPTGVSNQPQHF. The V call is TRBV28, the J call TRBJ1-5, with a weak D call TRBD1 (6 bases). The V end was cut by 6 bases, the J end by 0 bases, with 12 bases between. CDR1 is MDHEN, CDR2 SYDVKM, per germline. This CDR3 comprises 15 residues.

The V and J genes are TRBV29-1 and TRBJ2-2; TRBD1 aligns across 8 bases. CDR3 length: 16 residues. The V gene's germline CDR1 is SQVTM and CDR2 ANQGSEA. The V gene end was trimmed by 0 bases and the J gene end by 6 bases; junction bases not matched to a gene: 9. Here the CDR3 DNA reads TGCAGCGTTGAAGATCCAGTGACAGGGGTTGCCGGGGAGCTGTTTTTT. Protein: CSVEDPVTGVAGELFF.

The CDR3 DNA reads TGTGCCAGCAGCTTAGATGGCGCAGGGGCCTTTTCCAATGAGCAGTTCTTC. The encoded protein is CASSLDGAGAFSNEQFF. The chain recombines TRBV11-3 with TRBJ2-1, with a possible D match to TRBD1 (6 bases). The CDR3 is 17 residues long. The V gene lost 0 bases and the J gene lost 6 bases, with 18 bases spanning the gap. CDR1 SGHNT and CDR2 YENEEA come from the germline V gene.

V gene TRBV18 combines with J gene TRBJ1-6, with 7 positions matching TRBD1. In germline, CDR1 is KGHSH, CDR2 LQKENI. CDR3 length: 16 amino acids. Germline trimming cut 3 bases from V and 5 bases from J; bases unmatched to any gene: 7. The CDR3 sequence is CASSPPGQGDNSPLHF. For the CDR3, the DNA is TGTGCCAGCTCACCCCCTGGGCAGGGGGATAATTCACCCCTCCACTTT.

CDR3 coding DNA: TGTGCCAGCTCACCCAAGGACAGCCGCACAGATACGCAGTATTTT. Its protein product is CASSPKDSRTDTQYF. The genes are TRBV18 and TRBJ2-3; perhaps TRBD1 as D (6 bases). The germline V gene encodes CDR1 KGHSH and CDR2 LQKENI. The CDR3 has 15 residues. V lost 3 bases and J 1 base, leaving 11 bases between the germline ends.

This clone has just one count. The J gene is TRBJ1-2, the V gene TRBV11-1; a possible D gene is TRBD1 (6 bases). Germline lookup yields CDR1 SGHAT and CDR2 FQDESV (reference sequence). The CDR3 length is 13 residues. Trimming took off 5 bases at V and 3 bases at J, with 10 bases between the two ends. CDR3 DNA: TGTGCCAGCAGCCTAGGACAGCACTATGGCTACACCTTC. This codes for CASSLGQHYGYTF.

In its sample, this clone was seen once. The rearrangement joins TRBV18 to TRBJ2-5; TRBD1 matches at 8 bases. J lost 4 bases, V lost 2 bases, and 9 bases had no gene match. Germline V gene lookup returns CDR1 KGHSH and CDR2 LQKENI. CDR3 length: 16 residues. The CDR3 here is CASSPVQGATGETQYF. CDR3 DNA sequence: TGTGCCAGCTCACCAGTGCAGGGGGCTACAGGAGAGACCCAGTACTTC.

This chain links TRBV5-1 with TRBJ2-5, with a weak D call TRBD2 (5 bases). The V and J ends lost 1 base and 2 bases respectively, with 18 bases between them. The CDR3 is made up of 17 amino acids. CDR1 and CDR2 from the germline V gene are SGHRS and YFSETQ. CDR3 sequence: CASSLLSSGGWQETQYF. The CDR3 DNA reads TGCGCCAGCAGCTTGTTATCCTCCGGCGGGTGGCAAGAGACCCAGTACTTC.

The genes are TRBV4-1 and TRBJ2-7; 7 nucleotides line up with TRBD2. Trimming at V came to 3 bases and at J to 0 bases, leaving 14 bases not matched to a gene. The CDR3 contains 18 residues. Looked up from germline, CDR1 is MGHRA and CDR2 is YSYEKL. In DNA form, the CDR3 reads TGCGCCAGCAGCCAGGGAAGACTAGCCGGTAGGAGCTCCTACGAGCAGTACTTC. As protein: CASSQGRLAGRSSYEQYF.

The V call is TRBV4-1, the J call TRBJ2-1; 12 nucleotides match TRBD2. The ends lost 5 bases at V and 7 bases at J; junction bases unmatched: 6. Germline V gene data show CDR1 as MGHRA and CDR2 as YSYEKL. The CDR3 spans 15 residues. CDR3 residues: CASSKLTSGRNEQFF. In nucleotides, the CDR3 is TGCGCCAGCAGCAAGCTGACTAGCGGGAGAAATGAGCAGTTCTTC.

The CDR3 is CASSFNTGENTEAFF. CDR3 DNA: TGCGCCAGCAGCTTCAATACAGGGGAGAACACTGAAGCTTTCTTT. The V and J genes are TRBV5-1 and TRBJ1-1; 7 positions agree with TRBD1. CDR1 is SGHRS, CDR2 YFSETQ, per germline. With 2 bases clipped from V and 1 base from J, the junction kept 5 bases outside the gene matches. The CDR3 loop spans 15 amino acids.